The present T cell receptor (beta chain) was sequenced within a study of technical replicates of blood from several donors. TCRdb's table, derived via immunoSEQ multiplex PCR, lists solely in-frame clones and lacks some. The profile shows about 12,000 clones, around 91% of them singletons. The CDR3 totals 13 residues. The V gene's germline CDR1 is SNHLY and CDR2 FYNNEI. V was cut by 3 bases and J by 7 bases, with 12 bases left in between. Sequencing was performed on PBMCs. J is TRBJ1-2 and V is TRBV2; D is unresolved. The clonotype comes from a human donor in good health. The CDR3 protein is CASSDAAAGGYTF. Written as DNA, the CDR3 is TGTGCCAGCAGTGATGCGGCCGCGGGTGGCTACACCTTC. The entire variable domain, with the rest obtained from reference TRBV2 and TRBJ1-2, is as follows: EPEVTQTPSHQVTQMGQEVILRCVPISNHLYFYWYRQILGQKVEFLVSFYNNEISEKSEIFDDQFSVERPDGSNFTLKIRSTKLEDSAMYFCASSDAAAGGYTFGSGTRLTVV.